Listed below are T cell receptor beta chains from one sample, sequenced in a study of cytomegalovirus exposure and HLA in healthy donors. The protocol was immunoSEQ multiplex PCR, while the TCRdb copy is restricted to in-frame clones and leaves out a portion. Here the sample spans 100,000 to 150,000 clones, 17% being singletons. The sample comprised PBMCs. The receptors derive from a female donor in good health and CMV-seropositive. The CDR3 runs from the conserved cysteine through the conserved F or W. Fields, in order: D gene, J gene, clone size, V gene, CDR3 protein, CDR3 DNA. D genes are given only for firm matches. Only some rows state a clone size, as once, few, many or a class for expanded clones.

d_gene: TRBD2; j_gene: TRBJ2-3; abundance: few; v_gene: TRBV5-1; CDR3aa: CASSFGSASGRADTQYF; CDR3nt: TGCGCCAGCAGCTTTGGTTCGGCTAGCGGGAGGGCAGATACGCAGTATTTT
d_gene: TRBD1; j_gene: TRBJ1-1; abundance: few; v_gene: TRBV29-1; CDR3aa: CSVGTGTNTEAFF; CDR3nt: TGCAGCGTTGGGACAGGGACGAACACTGAAGCTTTCTTT
d_gene: NA; j_gene: TRBJ2-6; abundance: few; v_gene: TRBV6-1; CDR3aa: CAGGVSGANVLTF; CDR3nt: TGTGCCGGAGGGGTCTCTGGGGCCAACGTCCTGACTTTC
d_gene: NA; j_gene: TRBJ2-5; abundance: few; v_gene: TRBV7-6; CDR3aa: CASRLGYPDQNPETQYF; CDR3nt: TGTGCCAGCCGACTAGGGTATCCGGACCAGAACCCCGAGACCCAGTACTTC
d_gene: NA; j_gene: TRBJ2-5; abundance: few; v_gene: TRBV2; CDR3aa: CASQTSTTYQETQYF; CDR3nt: TGTGCCAGCCAAACCTCCACAACGTACCAAGAGACCCAGTACTTC
d_gene: NA; j_gene: TRBJ2-1; abundance: NA; v_gene: TRBV4-3; CDR3aa: CASSMVAKSDEQFF; CDR3nt: TGCGCCAGCAGTATGGTAGCGAAATCCGATGAGCAGTTCTTC
d_gene: NA; j_gene: TRBJ1-2; abundance: NA; v_gene: TRBV29-1; CDR3aa: CSVEVPNVREGGDYGYTF; CDR3nt: TGCAGCGTTGAAGTCCCCAATGTTAGAGAGGGAGGAGACTATGGCTACACCTTC
d_gene: NA; j_gene: TRBJ1-2; abundance: NA; v_gene: TRBV7-9; CDR3aa: CASSLGAESITNYGYTF; CDR3nt: TGTGCCAGCAGCTTAGGGGCAGAGTCTATAACTAACTATGGCTACACCTTC
d_gene: TRBD1; j_gene: TRBJ2-7; abundance: few; v_gene: TRBV5-1; CDR3aa: CASSLVQGVHEQYF; CDR3nt: TGCGCCAGCAGCTTGGTGCAGGGGGTCCACGAGCAGTACTTC
d_gene: NA; j_gene: TRBJ1-3; abundance: NA; v_gene: TRBV10-3; CDR3aa: CAIPVKSSGNTIYF; CDR3nt: TGTGCCATCCCAGTAAAGTCCTCTGGAAACACCATATATTTT
d_gene: TRBD2; j_gene: TRBJ2-7; abundance: NA; v_gene: TRBV7-2; CDR3aa: CASSWTSGTLEQYF; CDR3nt: TGTGCCAGCAGCTGGACTAGCGGAACTTTAGAGCAGTACTTC
d_gene: TRBD2; j_gene: TRBJ2-3; abundance: NA; v_gene: TRBV4-3; CDR3aa: CASSRTGGAVGDTQYF; CDR3nt: TGCGCCAGCAGCAGAACCGGGGGGGCCGTTGGAGATACGCAGTATTTT
d_gene: TRBD1; j_gene: TRBJ2-7; abundance: few; v_gene: TRBV6-5; CDR3aa: CASRSRGREQYF; CDR3nt: TGTGCCAGCAGATCAAGGGGGCGGGAGCAGTACTTC
d_gene: TRBD1; j_gene: TRBJ1-3; abundance: NA; v_gene: TRBV18; CDR3aa: CASSPTGGQISGNTIYF; CDR3nt: TGTGCCAGCTCACCGACAGGGGGCCAGATCTCTGGAAACACCATATATTTT
d_gene: NA; j_gene: TRBJ1-2; abundance: few; v_gene: TRBV5-4; CDR3aa: CASSLSNYGYTF; CDR3nt: TGTGCCAGCAGCCTTTCCAACTATGGCTACACCTTC
d_gene: TRBD2; j_gene: TRBJ2-5; abundance: NA; v_gene: TRBV11-2; CDR3aa: CASSARLAGEGETQYF; CDR3nt: TGTGCCAGCAGCGCGCGACTAGCGGGAGAGGGAGAGACCCAGTACTTC
d_gene: NA; j_gene: TRBJ2-5; abundance: NA; v_gene: TRBV7-2; CDR3aa: CASSLQGSETQYF; CDR3nt: TGTGCCAGCAGCTTACAGGGTTCGGAGACCCAGTACTTC
d_gene: NA; j_gene: TRBJ2-7; abundance: NA; v_gene: TRBV18; CDR3aa: CASSYRQDPNEQYF; CDR3nt: TGTGCCAGCTCCTATAGACAGGATCCCAACGAGCAGTACTTC
d_gene: NA; j_gene: TRBJ2-3; abundance: NA; v_gene: TRBV7-3; CDR3aa: CASSLDYTDTQYF; CDR3nt: TGTGCCAGCAGTCTCGACTACACAGATACGCAGTATTTT
d_gene: TRBD2; j_gene: TRBJ2-3; abundance: NA; v_gene: TRBV5-4; CDR3aa: CASSPLAGPNTDTQYF; CDR3nt: TGTGCCAGCAGCCCTCTAGCGGGGCCGAACACAGATACGCAGTATTTT
d_gene: TRBD2; j_gene: TRBJ2-3; abundance: NA; v_gene: TRBV9; CDR3aa: CASSVEWRGGRDTQYF; CDR3nt: TGTGCCAGCAGCGTAGAGTGGCGGGGGGGCCGGGATACGCAGTATTTT
d_gene: NA; j_gene: TRBJ2-7; abundance: NA; v_gene: TRBV6-1; CDR3aa: CASSSREVYEQYF; CDR3nt: TGTGCCAGCAGCTCCAGGGAGGTCTACGAGCAGTACTTC
d_gene: NA; j_gene: TRBJ1-2; abundance: NA; v_gene: TRBV6-6; CDR3aa: CASSRGQSTHGYGYTF; CDR3nt: TGTGCCAGCAGTCGTGGACAGAGCACCCACGGGTATGGCTACACCTTC
d_gene: TRBD2; j_gene: TRBJ2-3; abundance: few; v_gene: TRBV29-1; CDR3aa: CSAINSGTVTTGSTDTQYF; CDR3nt: TGCAGCGCAATTAATAGCGGGACCGTAACGACCGGTAGCACAGATACGCAGTATTTT
d_gene: NA; j_gene: TRBJ1-2; abundance: NA; v_gene: TRBV7-9; CDR3aa: CASSLLQGSYGYTF; CDR3nt: TGTGCCAGCAGCCTTCTTCAGGGGAGCTATGGCTACACCTTC
d_gene: TRBD2; j_gene: TRBJ2-5; abundance: few; v_gene: TRBV18; CDR3aa: CASSPQLAGVSETQYF; CDR3nt: TGTGCCAGCTCACCACAACTAGCGGGAGTTAGTGAGACCCAGTACTTC
d_gene: NA; j_gene: TRBJ2-6; abundance: few; v_gene: TRBV27; CDR3aa: CASRLSGANVLTF; CDR3nt: TGTGCCAGCCGATTGAGCGGGGCCAACGTCCTGACTTTC
d_gene: NA; j_gene: TRBJ2-7; abundance: NA; v_gene: TRBV18; CDR3aa: CASSPAAGVSYEQYF; CDR3nt: TGTGCCAGCTCACCGGCGGCAGGGGTCTCCTACGAGCAGTACTTC
d_gene: NA; j_gene: TRBJ2-7; abundance: NA; v_gene: TRBV6-5; CDR3aa: CASSYDRLVGEQYF; CDR3nt: TGTGCCAGCAGTTACGACCGACTAGTGGGCGAGCAGTACTTC
d_gene: TRBD1; j_gene: TRBJ1-6; abundance: NA; v_gene: TRBV25-1; CDR3aa: CASSERTGYSYNSPLHF; CDR3nt: TGTGCCAGCAGTGAGAGGACAGGCTACTCCTATAATTCACCCCTCCACTTT
d_gene: NA; j_gene: TRBJ1-2; abundance: few; v_gene: TRBV6-6; CDR3aa: CASSYEQIYGYTF; CDR3nt: TGTGCCAGCAGTTACGAGCAAATCTATGGCTACACCTTC
d_gene: TRBD1; j_gene: TRBJ1-2; abundance: NA; v_gene: TRBV6-1; CDR3aa: CASSWTGTNYGYTF; CDR3nt: TGTGCCAGCAGCTGGACAGGGACTAACTATGGCTACACCTTC
d_gene: NA; j_gene: TRBJ2-2; abundance: NA; v_gene: TRBV4-2; CDR3aa: CASSQGIGAGELFF; CDR3nt: TGTGCCAGCAGCCAAGGCATAGGGGCCGGGGAGCTGTTTTTT
d_gene: TRBD2; j_gene: TRBJ2-7; abundance: NA; v_gene: TRBV5-6; CDR3aa: CASSGWTSGTSNEQYF; CDR3nt: TGTGCCAGCAGCGGGTGGACTAGCGGGACTTCCAACGAGCAGTACTTC
d_gene: NA; j_gene: TRBJ2-1; abundance: NA; v_gene: TRBV5-1; CDR3aa: CASSLGTALYNEQFF; CDR3nt: TGCGCCAGCAGCTTGGGGACAGCGCTATACAATGAGCAGTTCTTC
d_gene: TRBD2; j_gene: TRBJ2-5; abundance: few; v_gene: TRBV6-5; CDR3aa: CASSPGLGALKTQYF; CDR3nt: TGTGCCAGCAGTCCGGGACTAGGAGCTTTAAAGACCCAGTACTTC
d_gene: NA; j_gene: TRBJ2-3; abundance: NA; v_gene: TRBV5-1; CDR3aa: CASSFLLGAQGDTQYF; CDR3nt: TGCGCCAGCAGCTTTCTGCTAGGGGCCCAGGGGGATACGCAGTATTTT
d_gene: TRBD1; j_gene: TRBJ1-1; abundance: NA; v_gene: TRBV6-5; CDR3aa: CASSGTGSTEAFF; CDR3nt: TGTGCCAGCAGCGGGACAGGAAGCACTGAAGCTTTCTTT
d_gene: TRBD2; j_gene: TRBJ2-5; abundance: few; v_gene: TRBV4-3; CDR3aa: CASSRDYQETQYF; CDR3nt: TGCGCCAGCAGCCGGGACTATCAAGAGACCCAGTACTTC
d_gene: TRBD1; j_gene: TRBJ1-5; abundance: NA; v_gene: TRBV19; CDR3aa: CASSILAGQGAWRNQPQHF; CDR3nt: TGTGCCAGTAGTATATTGGCGGGACAGGGGGCTTGGCGCAATCAGCCCCAGCATTTT
d_gene: TRBD2; j_gene: TRBJ2-7; abundance: few; v_gene: TRBV13; CDR3aa: CASSLARPSGSRYEQYF; CDR3nt: TGTGCCAGCAGCTTAGCCAGGCCTAGCGGGAGTCGCTACGAGCAGTACTTC
d_gene: NA; j_gene: TRBJ2-3; abundance: few; v_gene: TRBV7-7; CDR3aa: CASSLDIEAITQYF; CDR3nt: TGTGCTAGCAGCTTAGATATTGAGGCAATTACGCAGTATTTT
d_gene: TRBD2; j_gene: TRBJ2-1; abundance: NA; v_gene: TRBV9; CDR3aa: CASSGGGYEQFF; CDR3nt: TGTGCCAGCAGCGGGGGGGGATATGAGCAGTTCTTC
d_gene: NA; j_gene: TRBJ2-7; abundance: NA; v_gene: TRBV28; CDR3aa: CASSLLDSYEQYF; CDR3nt: TGTGCCAGCAGTTTACTTGATAGCTACGAGCAGTACTTC
d_gene: TRBD1; j_gene: TRBJ2-2; abundance: NA; v_gene: TRBV18; CDR3aa: CASLQDRGTGELFF; CDR3nt: TGTGCCAGCTTACAGGACAGGGGGACCGGGGAGCTGTTTTTT